This T cell receptor beta chain appears in the sequencing data of a study of blood T cell repertoires in COVID-19. TCRdb keeps only in-frame clones here, not all; method: immunoSEQ multiplex PCR. The data contain approximately 240,000 clones, around 90% of them singletons. The germline CDR1 and CDR2 sequences are MGHRA and YSYEKL. V was trimmed by 0 bases and J by 4 bases, leaving 15 bases between them. The CDR3 consists of 16 residues. The V gene is TRBV4-1, the J gene TRBJ1-2; no clear D. The TCR was taken from a man aged 25-45 years with COVID-19, enrolled during active disease. Sequencing input: peripheral blood. The DNA for the CDR3 is TGCGCCAGCAGCCAAGATCCATTGGCGGGGTTCTATGGCTACACCTTC. This translates into CASSQDPLAGFYGYTF.